The 5 T cell receptor beta chains below all came from one sample that was sequenced in a study of blood T cell repertoires in COVID-19. The protocol was immunoSEQ multiplex PCR, while the TCRdb copy is restricted to in-frame clones and leaves out a portion. The sample carries 350,000 to 450,000 clones, around 91% recorded once. Sample: peripheral blood. Receptors were obtained from a woman aged 40 to 50 with COVID-19, enrolled during active disease.

This rearrangement joins TRBV10-3 to TRBJ2-1; 7 nucleotides agree with TRBD2. Trimming removed 3 bases from V and 1 base from J; junction bases left unmatched: 12. The CDR3 loop spans 18 amino acids. Germline CDR1 ENHRY, CDR2 SYGVKD. CDR3 protein: CAISDPLRTSGSYNEQFF. DNA of the CDR3: TGTGCCATCAGTGACCCTCTCCGGACTAGTGGGTCCTACAATGAGCAGTTCTTC.

The chain carries TRBV3-1 (or the pseudogene TRBV3-2) and TRBJ2-5; 11 bases map to TRBD2. The V segment lost 5 bases and the J segment 4 bases; nucleotides outside the gene matches: 12. This CDR3 spans 17 amino acids. In germline, CDR1 is LGHDT, CDR2 YNNKEL (reference sequence). The CDR3 region is CASSISGRAAGGETQYF. CDR3 DNA sequence: TGTGCCAGCAGCATTAGCGGGAGGGCCGCGGGAGGAGAGACCCAGTACTTC.

For the CDR3, the DNA is TGCGCCAGCAGCCAAGCGTTTGAGAATGAAAAACTGTTTTTT. This codes for CASSQAFENEKLFF. The chain recombines TRBV4-3 with TRBJ1-4; the D is unclear. CDR1 and CDR2 (germline): LGHNA, YSLEER. Trimming took 1 base from V and 5 from J, leaving 8 bases between them. This CDR3 spans 14 amino acids.

This clone showed up just once. This chain links TRBV5-6 with TRBJ1-2; 11 bases line up with TRBD1. This CDR3 comprises 16 residues. V shed 4 bases, J shed 4 bases, and the junction held 9 bases outside the gene matches. Looked up from germline, CDR1 is SGHDT and CDR2 is YYEEEE. The CDR3, as DNA: TGTGCCAGCAGCACGTGGGGGACAGGGGGTCCCTATGGCTACACCTTC. This translates into CASSTWGTGGPYGYTF.

The chain joins TRBV5-4 to TRBJ2-3, with 12 bases that match TRBD2. CDR1 and CDR2 (germline): SGHNT, YYREEE (reference sequence). The CDR3 runs 16 residues. V was clipped by 0 bases and J by 5 bases; unmatched bases: 4. CDR3 bases: TGTGCCAGCAGCTTGGGGACTAGCGGGGCCCAAGATACGCAGTATTTT. This translates into CASSLGTSGAQDTQYF.